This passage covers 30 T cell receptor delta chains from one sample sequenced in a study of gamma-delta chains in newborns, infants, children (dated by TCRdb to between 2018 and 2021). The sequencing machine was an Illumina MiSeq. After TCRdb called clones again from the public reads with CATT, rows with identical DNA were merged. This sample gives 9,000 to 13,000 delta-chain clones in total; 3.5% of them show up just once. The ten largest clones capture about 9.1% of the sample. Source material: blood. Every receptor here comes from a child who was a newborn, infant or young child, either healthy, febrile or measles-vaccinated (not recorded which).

CDR3 loop: CALGVMGDSDKLIF. The CDR3 DNA sequence: TGTGCTCTTGGGGTGATGGGGGATAGCGATAAACTCATCTTT. The chain joins TRDV1 to TRDJ1; 9 bases line up with TRDD3. CDR3 size: 14 residues. CDR1 and CDR2 (germline): TSWWSYY, QGS. The V and J ends lost 4 bases and 4 bases, in that order; junction bases with no gene match: 4.

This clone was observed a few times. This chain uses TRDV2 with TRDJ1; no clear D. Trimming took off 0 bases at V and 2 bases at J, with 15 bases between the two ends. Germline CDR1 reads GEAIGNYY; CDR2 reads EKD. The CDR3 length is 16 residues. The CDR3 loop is CACDTLFKSGTDKLIF. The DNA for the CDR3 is TGTGCCTGTGACACCCTATTCAAGAGTGGGACCGATAAACTCATCTTT.

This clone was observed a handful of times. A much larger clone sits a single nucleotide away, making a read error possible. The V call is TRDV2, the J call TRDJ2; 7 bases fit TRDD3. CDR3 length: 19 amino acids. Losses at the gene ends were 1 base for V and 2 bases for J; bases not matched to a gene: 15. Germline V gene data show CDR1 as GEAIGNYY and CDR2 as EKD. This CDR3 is CACDTVEGYSYRLTAQLFF. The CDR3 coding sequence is TGTGCCTGTGACACGGTAGAGGGATACTCGTATCGGTTGACAGCACAACTCTTCTTT.

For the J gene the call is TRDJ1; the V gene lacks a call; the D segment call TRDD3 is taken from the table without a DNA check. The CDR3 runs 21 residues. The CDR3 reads CALGLIPVEYLYWGNTDKLIF. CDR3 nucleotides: TGTGCTCTTGGGTTAATTCCCGTTGAGTATCTGTACTGGGGGAACACCGATAAACTCATCTTT.

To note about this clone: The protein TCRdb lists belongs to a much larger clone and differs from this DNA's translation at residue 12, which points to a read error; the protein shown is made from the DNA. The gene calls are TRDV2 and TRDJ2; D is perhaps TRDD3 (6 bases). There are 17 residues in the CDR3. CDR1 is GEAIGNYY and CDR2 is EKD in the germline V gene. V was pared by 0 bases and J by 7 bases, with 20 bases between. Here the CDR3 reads CACDTMGGTLMKAQLFF. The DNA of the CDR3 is TGTGCCTGTGACACCATGGGGGGGACCCTTATGAAAGCACAACTCTTCTTT.

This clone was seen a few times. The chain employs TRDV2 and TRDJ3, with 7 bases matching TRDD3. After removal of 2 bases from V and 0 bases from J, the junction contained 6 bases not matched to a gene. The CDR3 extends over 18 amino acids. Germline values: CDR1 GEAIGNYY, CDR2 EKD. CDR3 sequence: CACDSTRDTSWDTRQMFF. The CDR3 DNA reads TGTGCCTGTGACAGTACTAGGGATACCTCCTGGGACACCCGACAGATGTTTTTC.

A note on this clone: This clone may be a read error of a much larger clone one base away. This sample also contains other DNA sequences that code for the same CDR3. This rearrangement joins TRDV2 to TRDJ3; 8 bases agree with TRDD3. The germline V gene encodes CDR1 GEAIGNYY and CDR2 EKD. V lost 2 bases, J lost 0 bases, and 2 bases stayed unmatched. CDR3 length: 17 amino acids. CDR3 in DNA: TGTGCCTGTGACAGTACTGGGGGCTCCTGGGACACCCGACAGATGTTTTTC. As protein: CACDSTGGSWDTRQMFF.

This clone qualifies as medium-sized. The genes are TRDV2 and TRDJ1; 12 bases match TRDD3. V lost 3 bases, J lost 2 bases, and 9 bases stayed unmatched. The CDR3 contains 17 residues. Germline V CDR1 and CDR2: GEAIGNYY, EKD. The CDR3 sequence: CACDAVLGDTLTDKLIF. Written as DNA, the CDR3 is TGTGCCTGTGACGCGGTACTGGGGGATACTTTGACCGATAAACTCATCTTT.

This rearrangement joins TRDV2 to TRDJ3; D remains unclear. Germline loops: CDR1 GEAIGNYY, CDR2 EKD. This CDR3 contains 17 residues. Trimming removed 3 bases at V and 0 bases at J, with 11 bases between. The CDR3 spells CACDAPQSSWDTRQMFF. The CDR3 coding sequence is TGTGCCTGTGACGCCCCTCAAAGCTCCTGGGACACCCGACAGATGTTTTTC.

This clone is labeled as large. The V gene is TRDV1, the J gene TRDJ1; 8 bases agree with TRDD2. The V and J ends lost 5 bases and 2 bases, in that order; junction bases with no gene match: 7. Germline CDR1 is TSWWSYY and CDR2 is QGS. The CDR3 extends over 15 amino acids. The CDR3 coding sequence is TGTGCTCTTGGGTACCTTCCTATGGAGACCGATAAACTCATCTTT. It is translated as CALGYLPMETDKLIF.

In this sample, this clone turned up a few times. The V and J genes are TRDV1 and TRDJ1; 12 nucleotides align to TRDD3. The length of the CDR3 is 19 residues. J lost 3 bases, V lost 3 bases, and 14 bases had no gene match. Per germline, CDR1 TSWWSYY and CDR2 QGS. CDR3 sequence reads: CALGDLFTGGYLLADKLIF. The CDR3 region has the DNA TGTGCTCTTGGGGACCTTTTTACTGGGGGATACCTTCTCGCCGATAAACTCATCTTT.

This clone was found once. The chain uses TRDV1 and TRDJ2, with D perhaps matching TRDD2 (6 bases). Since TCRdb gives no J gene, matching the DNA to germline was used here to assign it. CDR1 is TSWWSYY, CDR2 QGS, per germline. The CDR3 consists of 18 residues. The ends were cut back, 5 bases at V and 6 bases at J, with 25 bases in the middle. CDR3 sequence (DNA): TGTGCTCTTGGGAAAAGGGTCTCCTACGTCCCTTGGGCAGCACAACTCTTCTTT. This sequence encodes CALGKRVSYVPWAAQLFF.

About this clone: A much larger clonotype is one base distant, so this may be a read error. The CDR3 DNA sequence: TGTGCCTGTTACCCCCTCAGGGGTCGGGACCTCGCACACACCGATAAACTCATCTTT. Its protein product is CACYPLRGRDLAHTDKLIF. No V gene call is available, although the J gene is TRDJ1; no check of the table's D call, TRDD3, against the DNA was made. The CDR3 consists of 19 residues.

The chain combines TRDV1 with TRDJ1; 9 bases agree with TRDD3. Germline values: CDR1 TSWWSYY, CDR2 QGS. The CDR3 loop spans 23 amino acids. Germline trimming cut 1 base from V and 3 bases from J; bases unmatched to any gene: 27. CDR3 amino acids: CALGERPKETCLGDPNEADKLIF. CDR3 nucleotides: TGTGCTCTTGGGGAACGTCCGAAGGAAACGTGTCTGGGGGATCCCAACGAGGCCGATAAACTCATCTTT.

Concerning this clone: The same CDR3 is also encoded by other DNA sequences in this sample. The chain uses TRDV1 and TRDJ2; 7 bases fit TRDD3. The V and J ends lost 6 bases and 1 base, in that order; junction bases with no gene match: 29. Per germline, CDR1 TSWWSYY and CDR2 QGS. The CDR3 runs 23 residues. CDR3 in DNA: TGTGCTCTTGGTTGGGATCCAAAAACTTCCCCTTGTACTGGGGATTTTTTGACAGCACAACTCTTCTTT. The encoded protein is CALGWDPKTSPCTGDFLTAQLFF.

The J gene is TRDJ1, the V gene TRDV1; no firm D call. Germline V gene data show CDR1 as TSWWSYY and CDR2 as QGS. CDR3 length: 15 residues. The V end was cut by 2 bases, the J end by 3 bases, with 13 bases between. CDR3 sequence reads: CALGERRFPADKLIF. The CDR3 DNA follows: TGTGCTCTTGGGGAAAGGAGGTTCCCAGCCGATAAACTCATCTTT.

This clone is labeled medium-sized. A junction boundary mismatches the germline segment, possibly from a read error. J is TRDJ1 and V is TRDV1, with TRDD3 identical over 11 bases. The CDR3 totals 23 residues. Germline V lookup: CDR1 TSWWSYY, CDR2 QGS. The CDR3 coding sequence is TGTGCTCGTGGGGAAGGACCTATGCCCCATCCTGGGGGATACATGGCGTACACCGATAAACTCATCTTT. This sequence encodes CARGEGPMPHPGGYMAYTDKLIF.

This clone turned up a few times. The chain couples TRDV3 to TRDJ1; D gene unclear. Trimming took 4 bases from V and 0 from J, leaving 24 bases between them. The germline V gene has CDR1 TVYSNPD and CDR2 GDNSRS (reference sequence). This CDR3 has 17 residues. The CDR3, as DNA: TGTGCCTCCCGCCTAGACCCGCTGACGCCCGACACCGATAAACTCATCTTT. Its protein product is CASRLDPLTPDTDKLIF.

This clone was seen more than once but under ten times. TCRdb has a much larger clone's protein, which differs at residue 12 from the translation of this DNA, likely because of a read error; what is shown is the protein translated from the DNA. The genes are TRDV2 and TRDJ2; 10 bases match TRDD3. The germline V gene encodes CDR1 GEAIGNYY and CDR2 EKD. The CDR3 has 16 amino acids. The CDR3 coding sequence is TGTGCCTGTGACTCTTTACTGGGGGATTTGACATCACAACTCTTCTTT. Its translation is CACDSLLGDLTSQLFF.

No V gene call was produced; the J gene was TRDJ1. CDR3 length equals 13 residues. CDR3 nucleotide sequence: TGTGCTTCTCACCCCCCGGTGGCCGATAAACTCATCTTT. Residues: CASHPPVADKLIF.

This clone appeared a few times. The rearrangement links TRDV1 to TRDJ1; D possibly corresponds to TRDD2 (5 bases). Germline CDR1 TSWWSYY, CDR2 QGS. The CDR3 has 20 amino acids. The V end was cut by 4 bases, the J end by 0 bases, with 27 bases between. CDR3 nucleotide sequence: TGTGCTCTTGGGGTCATAAAAGGGTCCCTTCGGGCTCGTTACACCGATAAACTCATCTTT. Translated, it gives CALGVIKGSLRARYTDKLIF.

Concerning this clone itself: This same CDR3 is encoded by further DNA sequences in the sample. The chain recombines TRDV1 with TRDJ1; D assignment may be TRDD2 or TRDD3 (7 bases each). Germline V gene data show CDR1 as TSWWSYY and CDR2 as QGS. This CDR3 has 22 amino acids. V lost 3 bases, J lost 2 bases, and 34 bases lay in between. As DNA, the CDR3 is TGTGCTCTTGGGGAGGTTTCCTACCGAGACTGGGGACCCCCCGGGTTGACCGATAAACTCATCTTT. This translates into CALGEVSYRDWGPPGLTDKLIF.

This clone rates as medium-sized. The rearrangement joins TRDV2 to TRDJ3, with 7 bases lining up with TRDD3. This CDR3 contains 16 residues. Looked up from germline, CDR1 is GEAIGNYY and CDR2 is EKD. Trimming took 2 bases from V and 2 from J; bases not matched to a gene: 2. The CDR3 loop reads CACDRLGTWDTRQMFF. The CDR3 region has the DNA TGTGCCTGTGACAGACTGGGGACCTGGGACACCCGACAGATGTTTTTC.

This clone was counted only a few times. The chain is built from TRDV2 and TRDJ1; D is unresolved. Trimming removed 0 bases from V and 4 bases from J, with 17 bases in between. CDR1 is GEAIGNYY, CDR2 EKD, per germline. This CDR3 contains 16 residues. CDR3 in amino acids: CACDTVRDRGGDKLIF. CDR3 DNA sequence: TGTGCCTGTGACACCGTACGAGACAGGGGCGGCGATAAACTCATCTTT.

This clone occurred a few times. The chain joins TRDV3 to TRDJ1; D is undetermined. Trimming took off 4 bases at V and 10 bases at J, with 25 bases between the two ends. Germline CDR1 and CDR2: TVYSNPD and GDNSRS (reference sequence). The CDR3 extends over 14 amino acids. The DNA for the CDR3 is TGTGCCTGCACGATGTACAGGGCAGATCGAGGACTCATCTTT. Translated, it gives CACTMYRADRGLIF.

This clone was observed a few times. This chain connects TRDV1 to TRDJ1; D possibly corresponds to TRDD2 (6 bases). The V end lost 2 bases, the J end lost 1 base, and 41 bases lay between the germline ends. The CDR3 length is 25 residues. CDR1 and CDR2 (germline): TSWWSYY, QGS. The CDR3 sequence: CALGEIKRQGLPGALLPRITDKLIF. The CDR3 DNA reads TGTGCTCTTGGGGAAATTAAGAGGCAGGGCCTTCCAGGGGCCCTCCTTCCACGGATCACCGATAAACTCATCTTT.

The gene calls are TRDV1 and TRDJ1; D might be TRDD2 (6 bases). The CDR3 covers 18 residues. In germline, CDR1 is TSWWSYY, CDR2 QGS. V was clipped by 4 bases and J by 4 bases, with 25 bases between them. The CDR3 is CALGVPPTYGLRDDKLIF. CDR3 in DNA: TGTGCTCTTGGGGTCCCTCCTACGTACGGTCTAAGGGACGATAAACTCATCTTT.

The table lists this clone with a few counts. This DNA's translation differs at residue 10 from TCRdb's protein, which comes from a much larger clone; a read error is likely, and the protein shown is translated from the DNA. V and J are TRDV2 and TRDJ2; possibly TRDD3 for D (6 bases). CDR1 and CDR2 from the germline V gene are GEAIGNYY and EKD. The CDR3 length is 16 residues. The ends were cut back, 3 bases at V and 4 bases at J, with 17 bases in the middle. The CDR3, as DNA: TGTGCCTGTGACCCCATTGGGGATTCTTCGACAGCACAACTCTTCTTT. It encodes CACDPIGDSSTAQLFF.

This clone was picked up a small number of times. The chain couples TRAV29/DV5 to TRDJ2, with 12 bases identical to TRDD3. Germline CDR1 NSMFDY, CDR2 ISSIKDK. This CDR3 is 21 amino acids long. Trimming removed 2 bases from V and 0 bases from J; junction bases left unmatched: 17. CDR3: CAARVERLGHWGIPLTAQLFF. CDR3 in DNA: TGTGCAGCAAGGGTTGAACGCCTAGGCCACTGGGGGATACCTTTGACAGCACAACTCTTCTTT.

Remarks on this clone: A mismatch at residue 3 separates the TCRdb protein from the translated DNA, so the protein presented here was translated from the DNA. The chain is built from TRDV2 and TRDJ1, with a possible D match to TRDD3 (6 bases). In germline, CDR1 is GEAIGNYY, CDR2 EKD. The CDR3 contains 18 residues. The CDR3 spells CARDTLFTGGPGDDKLIF. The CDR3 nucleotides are TGTGCCCGTGACACCCTATTCACCGGGGGACCCGGCGACGATAAACTCATCTTT.